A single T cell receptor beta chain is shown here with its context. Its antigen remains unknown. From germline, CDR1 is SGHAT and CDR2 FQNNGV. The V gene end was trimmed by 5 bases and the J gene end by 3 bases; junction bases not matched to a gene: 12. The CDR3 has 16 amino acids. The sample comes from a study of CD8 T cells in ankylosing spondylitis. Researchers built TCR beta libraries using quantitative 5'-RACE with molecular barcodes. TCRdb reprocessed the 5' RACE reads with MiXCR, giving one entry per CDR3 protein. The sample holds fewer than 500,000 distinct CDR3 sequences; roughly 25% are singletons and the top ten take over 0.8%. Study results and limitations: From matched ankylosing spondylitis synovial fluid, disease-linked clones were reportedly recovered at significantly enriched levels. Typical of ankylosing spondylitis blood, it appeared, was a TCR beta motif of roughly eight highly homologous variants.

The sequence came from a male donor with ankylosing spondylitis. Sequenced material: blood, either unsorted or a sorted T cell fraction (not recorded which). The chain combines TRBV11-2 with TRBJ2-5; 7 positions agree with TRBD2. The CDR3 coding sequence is TGTGCCAGCAGCCTCAGACTAGCAGCGGCTGAAGAGACCCAGTACTTC. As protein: CASSLRLAAAEETQYF.